These T cell receptor beta chains were read from a single sample in a study of CD8+CD57+ T cells in acquired aplastic anemia. TCRdb independently ran MiXCR on the reads; one entry per CDR3 protein. The sample has about 98,000 distinct CDR3 sequences, 55% to 75% seen once. The sequenced material came from sorted CD4+, CD8+, or CD8+CD57+ T cells (not recorded which) from PBMCs. These TCRs come from a human donor with aplastic anemia. Both conserved end residues are part of each CDR3. The D gene is left open where the match is weak. The size field is filled for only some rows; it gives once, few, many or a size class.

>13|TRBV15|-|-|TRBJ2-2
CATSRLQQGELFF
TGTGCCACCAGCAGACTTCAACAGGGGGAGCTGTTTTTT
>13|TRBV6-1|-|-|TRBJ2-2
CASSIRQTGELFF
TGTGCCAGCAGTATCCGACAGACCGGGGAGCTGTTTTTT
>13|TRBV20-1|-|TRBD1|TRBJ2-4
CSAKGTGKNIQYF
TGCAGTGCTAAGGGGACAGGAAAAAACATTCAGTACTTC
>16|TRBV20-1|-|TRBD2|TRBJ2-1
CSARDWLADAYNEQFF
TGCAGTGCTAGAGATTGGCTAGCGGACGCCTACAATGAGCAGTTCTTC
>13|TRBV10-3|-|-|TRBJ1-2
CAISEDQGYGYTF
TGTGCCATCAGTGAAGATCAGGGATACGGCTACACCTTC
>14|TRBV9|-|-|TRBJ1-6
CASSVDWGSSPLHF
TGTGCCAGCAGCGTAGACTGGGGGTCTTCACCCCTCCACTTT
>14|TRBV6-4|-|TRBD2|TRBJ2-7
CASSDGEGSYEQYF
TGTGCCAGCAGTGACGGGGAGGGCTCCTACGAGCAGTACTTC
>12|TRBV20-1|few|-|TRBJ1-2
CSAPDPAYGYTF
TGCAGTGCTCCCGATCCGGCCTATGGCTACACCTTC
>12|TRBV20-1|-|-|TRBJ2-3
CSAREPGYTQYF
TGCAGTGCTAGAGAACCTGGGTATACGCAGTATTTT
>14|TRBV7-6|-|TRBD1|TRBJ2-5
CASSLTGGRETQYF
TGTGCCAGCAGCCTTACAGGGGGCAGGGAGACCCAGTACTTC
>10|TRBV27|-|-|TRBJ2-1
CASQDDEQFF
TGTGCCAGCCAAGACGATGAGCAGTTCTTC
>13|TRBV20-1|-|-|TRBJ2-7
CSARGTGEKGQYF
TGCAGTGCTAGGGGAACGGGGGAAAAGGGGCAGTACTTC